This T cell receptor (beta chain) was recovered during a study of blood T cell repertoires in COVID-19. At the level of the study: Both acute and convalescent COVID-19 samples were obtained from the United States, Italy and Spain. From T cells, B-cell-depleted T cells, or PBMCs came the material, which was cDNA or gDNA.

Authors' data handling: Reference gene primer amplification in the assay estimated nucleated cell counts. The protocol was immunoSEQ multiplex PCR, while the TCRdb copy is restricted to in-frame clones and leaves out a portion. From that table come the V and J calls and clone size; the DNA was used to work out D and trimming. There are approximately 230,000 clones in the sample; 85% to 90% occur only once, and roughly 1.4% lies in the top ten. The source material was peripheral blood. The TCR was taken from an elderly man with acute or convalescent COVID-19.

As DNA, the CDR3 is TGCAGCGTCCGGGACTCCGGGCAAAACGAGCAGTACTTC. Translated: CSVRDSGQNEQYF. The V gene is TRBV29-1, the J gene TRBJ2-7, with a weak D call TRBD2 (6 bases). V lost 6 bases and J 5 bases, leaving 17 bases between the germline ends. The CDR3 consists of 13 residues. In germline, CDR1 is SQVTM, CDR2 ANQGSEA.